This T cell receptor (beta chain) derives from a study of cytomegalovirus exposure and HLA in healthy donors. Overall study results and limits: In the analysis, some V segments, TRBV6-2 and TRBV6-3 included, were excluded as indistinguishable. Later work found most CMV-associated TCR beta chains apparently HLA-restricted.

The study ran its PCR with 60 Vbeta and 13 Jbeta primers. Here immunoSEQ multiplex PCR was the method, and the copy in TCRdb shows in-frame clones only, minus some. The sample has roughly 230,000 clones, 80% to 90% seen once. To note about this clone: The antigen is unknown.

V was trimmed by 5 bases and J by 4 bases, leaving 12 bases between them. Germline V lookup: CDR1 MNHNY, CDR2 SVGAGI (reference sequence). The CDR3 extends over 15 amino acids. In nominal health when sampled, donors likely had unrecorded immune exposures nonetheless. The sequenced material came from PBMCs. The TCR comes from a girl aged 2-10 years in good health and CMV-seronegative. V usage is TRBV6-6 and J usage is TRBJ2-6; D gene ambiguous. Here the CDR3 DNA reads TGTGCCAGCAGTACCTTAGCAACCGGGGCCAACGTCCTGACTTTC. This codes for CASSTLATGANVLTF.